The entry that follows covers one T cell receptor (beta chain) sequence. Its antigen remains unknown. This record comes from a study of cytomegalovirus exposure and HLA in healthy donors. CDR1 is MNHEY, CDR2 SMNVEV, per germline (reference sequence). The CDR3 covers 16 residues. The V gene end was trimmed by 1 base and the J gene end by 6 bases; junction bases not matched to a gene: 9. The PCR ran on 60 Vbeta and 13 Jbeta primers. Measured with immunoSEQ multiplex PCR; TCRdb has only the in-frame clones, and not every one. In the table there are under 150,000 clones, 9.5% of which are singletons. Study-level points and caveats: Specificity of a few CMV-associated chains for CMV antigens was verified in vitro.

The sample taken for sequencing was PBMCs. The TCR sequence derives from a man between 25 and 39 years old in good health and CMV-seronegative. V gene TRBV27 combines with J gene TRBJ2-7; TRBD2 aligns across 10 bases. CDR3 sequence: CASSLWVSGRLGEQYF. The DNA of the CDR3 is TGTGCCAGCAGTTTATGGGTTAGCGGGAGGTTAGGCGAGCAGTACTTC.